This T cell receptor beta chain was identified in a study of cytomegalovirus exposure and HLA in healthy donors. The overall study: A preliminary data release comprised around 85 million unique TCRs obtained from HLA-typed donors.

PCR was performed using 60 Vbeta and 13 Jbeta primers. Sequencing was performed with immunoSEQ multiplex PCR; in TCRdb, only in-frame clones are kept and a portion is missing. Of over 90,000 clones listed, approximately 87% are singletons. Comment on this clone: No antigen is known for it.

Study conclusions and caveats: Later, TCR association rates were found to vary by HLA locus, highest for DRB1 and lowest for HLA-C. Sequencing depth roughly uniform across donors was assumed in presence/absence analyses. Later work found most CMV-associated TCR beta chains apparently HLA-restricted.

V was shortened by 0 bases and J by 6 bases, with 18 bases between the two germline ends. The CDR3 runs 17 residues. Germline V gene data show CDR1 as LNHNV and CDR2 as YYDKDF (reference sequence). The rearrangement links TRBV15 to TRBJ1-5, with D tentatively TRBD1 (5 bases). The TCR was taken from a middle-aged man in good health and CMV-seronegative. Sequencing input: PBMCs. The CDR3 nucleotides read TGTGCCACCAGCAGAGATCCCCACGGGGGTGGGGGTCAGCCCCAGCATTTT. This gives the protein CATSRDPHGGGGQPQHF.